This T cell receptor beta chain was captured by sequencing in a study of T cells in localized non-small cell lung cancer. The length of the CDR3 is 16 residues. The germline gives CDR1 SGDLS, CDR2 YYNGEE. V dropped 2 bases and J dropped 3; count of bases not matched to a gene: 10. The method was immunoSEQ multiplex PCR; TCRdb's version includes in-frame clones alone and lacks a portion of them. The sample carries approximately 31,000 clones, 90% to 95% recorded once. The sequence was obtained from a woman aged 35 to 69 with stage I lung adenocarcinoma. The chain is built from TRBV9 and TRBJ2-7; 8 positions agree with TRBD1. The sample was peripheral blood, taken before any cancer treatment. CDR3 nucleotides: TGTGCCAGCAGCGTGACAGGGGCCCCAGGGAGCTACGAGCAGTACTTC. Translated, it gives CASSVTGAPGSYEQYF.